A single sample is the source of the 22 T cell receptor beta chains below, sequenced in a study of beta chain features in type 1 diabetes listed by TCRdb under 2018. The library was prepared using the immunoSEQ multiplex PCR assay. The High Capacity cDNA Reverse Transcription Kit was used to reverse transcribe all of the isolated RNA, meaning that expressed TCRB transcripts were what got sequenced. Sourced from immuneACCESS, this table was stored by TCRdb with only in-frame sequences that have V and J called. A share of the clones is absent; for the studies checked, an unresolved V gene accounts for under half, and the remainder has no known explanation. The sample records more than 120,000 clones, approximately 13% of which are singletons. Around 1.4% of the sample belongs to the ten largest clones. Study-level results and caveats: Type 1 diabetes patients showed a moderate but significant shortening of TCRB CDR3 length in all four CD4+ subsets.

The antigens these receptors bind are not known. The sample was central memory CD4+ T cells from blood. Receptors originate from a man aged 18 to 30 with type 1 diabetes.

V and J are TRBV2 and TRBJ1-2; 8 nucleotides match TRBD1. The CDR3 runs to 12 residues. The trim removed 4 bases at V and 7 bases at J, leaving 2 bases unmatched. Germline CDR1 reads SNHLY; CDR2 reads FYNNEI. The CDR3 bases are TGTGCCAGCAGTGGACAGGGGTCTGGCTACACCTTC. This codes for CASSGQGSGYTF.

There are a few counts of this clone. The chain combines TRBV6-1 with TRBJ2-5; unclear D gene. The germline V gene has CDR1 MNHNS and CDR2 SASEGT. There are 14 residues in the CDR3. V shed 4 bases and J shed 1 base, with 10 bases lying between them. The CDR3 region has the DNA TGTGCCAGCAGTGCCCCTACGATCCAAGAGACCCAGTACTTC. Residues: CASSAPTIQETQYF.

This clone was seen more than once but under ten times. The chain employs TRBV19 and TRBJ1-1; D ambiguous. In germline, CDR1 is LNHDA, CDR2 SQIVND (reference sequence). The V end was cut by 7 bases, the J end by 3 bases, with 18 bases between. The CDR3 sequence is 15 residues long. This chain's CDR3 is CASTLKAYTDTEAFF. In nucleotides, the CDR3 is TGTGCCAGTACCCTAAAGGCCTACACGGACACTGAAGCTTTCTTT.

This clone has a count of ten or more. The chain has TRBV30 and TRBJ1-1; D not resolved. Germline assignment: CDR1 GTSNPN and CDR2 SVGIG (reference sequence). With 5 bases removed from V and 0 bases from J, the gap between germline ends came to 7 bases. The CDR3 sequence is 12 residues long. The CDR3 spells CAWREMNTEAFF. The CDR3 DNA follows: TGTGCCTGGCGAGAGATGAACACTGAAGCTTTCTTT.

This clone was picked up a small number of times. The V and J genes are TRBV7-3 and TRBJ1-2; 8 bases fit TRBD1. V lost 5 bases to trimming and J lost 4 bases; unmatched junction nucleotides: 6. This CDR3 has 14 residues. Germline CDR1 is SGHTA and CDR2 is FQGTGA. The DNA of the CDR3 is TGTGCCAGCAGCCCTGGACAGGGCCCCTATGGCTACACCTTC. This translates into CASSPGQGPYGYTF.

The V and J genes are TRBV5-1 and TRBJ2-2; 7 nucleotides match TRBD1. Germline CDR1 and CDR2: SGHRS and YFSETQ. The CDR3 runs to 16 residues. V gave up 6 bases and J gave up 1 base; unmatched junction bases: 9. This chain's CDR3 is CASTQTGDRNTGELFF. CDR3 nucleotides: TGCGCCAGCACCCAAACAGGGGACCGGAACACCGGGGAGCTGTTTTTT.

This clone was detected only a few times. The chain combines TRBV6-5 with TRBJ1-1; the D is unclear. CDR1 MNHEY and CDR2 SVGAGI come from the germline V gene. The CDR3 totals 12 residues. V lost 4 bases and J lost 3, with 6 bases in between. CDR3: CASSSGDTEAFF. The CDR3, as DNA: TGTGCCAGCAGTTCCGGGGACACTGAAGCTTTCTTT.

A word on this clone: The junction and the germline gene differ at one end; a read error may be behind it. The chain recombines TRBV14 with TRBJ1-1; tentative D call: TRBD1 (5 bases). Germline values: CDR1 SGHDN, CDR2 FVKESK. This CDR3 has 13 amino acids. Here the CDR3 reads CASSKDWRGVAFF. For the CDR3, the DNA is TGTGCCAGCAGCAAAGATTGGAGGGGTGTCGCTTTCTTT.

This clone was counted only a few times. V and J are TRBV9 and TRBJ2-3, with 9 bases that match TRBD1. This CDR3 has 14 residues. After removal of 3 bases from V and 4 bases from J, the junction contained 3 bases not matched to a gene. Germline CDR1 and CDR2: SGDLS and YYNGEE. The CDR3 DNA reads TGTGCCAGCAGCGATACAGGGGGCGCAGATACGCAGTATTTT. Its protein product is CASSDTGGADTQYF.

The genes are TRBV30 and TRBJ1-1; perhaps TRBD1 as D (6 bases). The germline V gene has CDR1 GTSNPN and CDR2 SVGIG (reference sequence). Trimming shortened V by 3 bases and J by 4 bases, and 18 bases separated the two germline ends. The length of the CDR3 is 15 residues. The CDR3 sequence: CAWRPGDSWGTEAFF. DNA of the CDR3: TGTGCCTGGAGGCCAGGGGATTCTTGGGGCACTGAAGCTTTCTTT. The whole variable domain, remainder taken from reference TRBV30 and TRBJ1-1, is SQTIHQWPATLVQPVGSPLSLECTVEGTSNPNLYWYRQAAGRGLQLLFYSVGIGQISSEVPQNLSASRPQDRQFILSSKKLLLSDSGFYLCAWRPGDSWGTEAFFGQGTRLTVV.

This clone has just a few counts. J is TRBJ1-1 and V is TRBV11-2; TRBD1 is a possible D gene (6 bases). In germline, CDR1 is SGHAT, CDR2 FQNNGV. Trimming shortened V by 4 bases and J by 6 bases, and 9 bases separated the two germline ends. This CDR3 is 12 amino acids long. CDR3 coding DNA: TGTGCCAGCAGCTCGGACAGCTCTGAAGCTTTCTTT. It specifies CASSSDSSEAFF.

The chain carries TRBV25-1 and TRBJ2-6; no reliable D call. Trimming pared 1 base from V and 4 bases from J, leaving 11 bases between. CDR3 length: 16 residues. Germline V gene sequence: CDR1 MGHDK, CDR2 SYGVNS. The CDR3 nucleotides read TGTGCCAGCAGTGAATCCCCGGGTCCCGGGGCCAACGTCCTGACTTTC. Its translation: CASSESPGPGANVLTF.

This clone has just a few counts. The rearrangement links TRBV27 to TRBJ1-2; D unclear. The CDR3 is made up of 13 amino acids. Germline values: CDR1 MNHEY, CDR2 SMNVEV (reference sequence). V shed 7 bases and J shed 6 bases, with 15 bases lying between them. CDR3 region: CASKATLDHGYTF. Here the CDR3 DNA reads TGTGCCAGCAAGGCGACCCTGGATCATGGCTACACCTTC.

The V gene is TRBV4-2, the J gene TRBJ1-1; D gene uncertain. Germline V lookup: CDR1 LGHNA, CDR2 YNFKEQ. V was clipped by 4 bases and J by 1 base, with 7 bases between them. This CDR3 comprises 13 residues. The CDR3 DNA sequence: TGTGCCAGCAGCCTTCAGAGGAACACTGAAGCTTTCTTT. This encodes CASSLQRNTEAFF.

This sequence joins TRBV10-3 and TRBJ1-1, with TRBD1 identical over 10 bases. The V and J ends lost 6 bases and 2 bases, in that order; junction bases with no gene match: 3. Germline values: CDR1 ENHRY, CDR2 SYGVKD. CDR3 size: 14 residues. The CDR3 nucleotides read TGTGCCATCAGGCTGACAGGGGGCAACACTGAAGCTTTCTTT. Amino acid sequence: CAIRLTGGNTEAFF.

This clone was detected only a few times. This chain connects TRBV18 to TRBJ2-7, with D perhaps matching TRBD1 (5 bases). The germline gives CDR1 KGHSH, CDR2 LQKENI. The CDR3 loop spans 15 amino acids. V shed 0 bases and J shed 4 bases, with 13 bases lying between them. The CDR3 DNA sequence: TGTGCCAGCTCACCACCGAGCCAGTCAGGGTACGAGCAGTACTTC. Its protein product is CASSPPSQSGYEQYF.

In this sample, this clone turned up a few times. V gene TRBV5-1 combines with J gene TRBJ1-1, with a tentative D call TRBD1 (5 bases). Germline V gene data show CDR1 as SGHRS and CDR2 as YFSETQ. This CDR3 is built from 13 residues. V lost 3 bases to trimming and J lost 7 bases, with 13 bases between them. The CDR3 sequence is CASSWGSSGEAFF. The CDR3 nucleotides are TGCGCCAGCAGCTGGGGGTCATCGGGTGAAGCTTTCTTT.

The chain uses TRBV19 and TRBJ2-7, with D possibly being TRBD1 (6 bases). Per the germline V gene, CDR1 is LNHDA and CDR2 is SQIVND (reference sequence). V was cut by 6 bases and J by 5 bases, with 23 bases left in between. This CDR3 has 16 amino acids. The CDR3 loop is CASRGNRDGPLDEQYF. The CDR3 nucleotides read TGTGCCAGTAGGGGGAACAGGGATGGCCCTTTGGACGAGCAGTACTTC.

This clone was counted only a few times. The gene calls are TRBV14 and TRBJ1-3; D remains ambiguous. V was shortened by 5 bases and J by 7 bases, with 9 bases between the two germline ends. The CDR3 is 12 amino acids. Germline lookup yields CDR1 SGHDN and CDR2 FVKESK. As DNA, the CDR3 is TGTGCCAGCAGCAAGGACGGGAACACCATATATTTT. Translating it yields CASSKDGNTIYF. The whole variable domain, filled in from reference TRBV14 and TRBJ1-3, reads EAGVTQFPSHSVIEKGQTVTLRCDPISGHDNLYWYRRVMGKEIKFLLHFVKESKQDESGMPNNRFLAERTGGTYSTLKVQPAELEDSGVYFCASSKDGNTIYFGEGSWLTVV.

This rearrangement joins TRBV5-1 to TRBJ2-7; D gene ambiguous. The V gene's germline CDR1 is SGHRS and CDR2 YFSETQ. Trimming shortened V by 4 bases and J by 9 bases, and 26 bases separated the two germline ends. The CDR3 consists of 16 residues. DNA for the CDR3: TGCGCCAGCAGCCCAGACCCGGCCCCCTCTACGTCTGGGCAGTACTTC. It encodes CASSPDPAPSTSGQYF.

This clone was observed a few times. This chain uses TRBV6-1 with TRBJ2-5, with TRBD2 matching 7 bases. The J segment lost 0 bases and the V segment lost 3 bases, leaving 4 bases of the junction unmatched. Germline V gene sequence: CDR1 MNHNS, CDR2 SASEGT. The CDR3 covers 15 residues. CDR3 residues: CASSDQRGNQETQYF. The DNA of the CDR3 is TGTGCCAGCAGTGACCAGCGGGGAAACCAAGAGACCCAGTACTTC.

This clone occurred a few times. The chain carries TRBV29-1 and TRBJ2-7; 8 bases are a match to TRBD1. This CDR3 contains 14 residues. V was clipped by 6 bases and J by 2 bases; unmatched bases: 9. Germline loops: CDR1 SQVTM, CDR2 ANQGSEA. The CDR3 bases are TGCAGCGTCGCCGACAGGGGATATCCCTACGAGCAGTACTTC. It translates to CSVADRGYPYEQYF.